This T cell receptor beta chain was recorded in a study of OX40 agonist ivuxolimab in advanced cancers. Across the study: Given to patients was ivuxolimab, an agonistic anti-OX40 (CD134) antibody. There were three patients with partial responses, one having hepatocellular carcinoma and two cutaneous melanoma. Recorded diagnoses for dose-escalation patients were hepatocellular carcinoma, melanoma, renal cell or head and neck cancer. Overall study findings and caveats: The average count of expanded clones was higher among CD8+ T cells than among CD4+.

Profiled with immunoSEQ multiplex PCR; TCRdb holds only in-frame clones, not every one. Of about 69,000 clones listed, approximately 87% were seen once; the top ten hold about 6.3%. Of note for this clone: The antigen remains undetermined.

This clonotype originated in an adult with an advanced solid tumor such as melanoma, head and neck, liver or kidney cancer. The sequencing used CD4+ or CD8+ T cells sorted from blood, collected in a trial of the OX40 agonist ivuxolimab.

This CDR3 is CASRLSGTGSYEQYF. DNA for the CDR3: TGTGCCAGCAGGCTGTCCGGGACAGGGTCTTACGAGCAGTACTTC. The chain recombines TRBV11-1 with TRBJ2-7; 9 bases are shared with TRBD1. V lost 6 bases and J lost 4; bases outside the gene matches: 10. The germline CDR1 and CDR2 sequences are SGHAT and FQDESV (reference sequence). CDR3 length: 15 amino acids.